This T cell receptor (beta chain) was profiled in a study of T-cell memory formation after mild COVID-19. TCRdb independently ran MiXCR on the 5' RACE reads; one entry per CDR3 protein. In the table there are more than 250,000 distinct CDR3 sequences, 15% to 20% of which are singletons. The specimen sequenced was PBMCs or a T cell subset sorted from them (not recorded which). The receptor was derived from a man in his late teens or twenties who had mild COVID-19 (a few samples of this study predate the infection). Cell type and time point are not known.

The CDR3 coding sequence is TGTGCCAGCAGCTCTCCGGGACAGGGGCGCGGTACGCAGTATTTT. Translating it yields CASSSPGQGRGTQYF. The chain has TRBV7-6 and TRBJ2-3, with TRBD1 matching 10 bases. With 4 bases clipped from V and 8 bases from J, the junction kept 9 bases outside the gene matches. Germline V gene sequence: CDR1 SGHVS, CDR2 FNYEAQ. The CDR3 runs to 15 residues.